These T cell receptor beta chains were read from a single sample in a study of T cell responses to AZD1222 COVID-19 vaccine. Sequencing was performed with immunoSEQ multiplex PCR; in TCRdb, only in-frame clones are kept and a portion is missing. Here the sample spans tens of thousands of clones, about 90% being singletons. The sequences come from peripheral blood, collected on day 0 of AZD1222 vaccination. The source of these receptors is an adult in good health. Each CDR3 is given without its conserved first and last residue. Some rows have no size entry. The others give once, few or many, or a class for an expanded clone.

TRBJ1-5	11	TRBV7-9	once	ASSPDGNQPQH
TRBJ2-5	14	TRBV5-1	.	ASSLGQGKEIETQY
TRBJ2-7	13	TRBV4-1	.	ASRWAQADAYEQY
TRBJ1-4	13	TRBV7-2	.	ASSFGGALNEKLF
TRBJ1-2	11	TRBV6-5	few	ASRATGGYGYT
TRBJ2-2	14	TRBV5-1	.	ASSLGLGADTGELF
TRBJ2-7	12	TRBV18	.	ASSLPGLVYEQY
TRBJ2-3	13	TRBV9	once	ASSVTPLRGDTQY
TRBJ1-1	13	TRBV11-1	few	ASSLGGTTNTEAF
TRBJ2-5	12	TRBV13	few	ASSWVGSQETQY
TRBJ2-3	11	TRBV7-8	.	ASSHRLTDTQY
TRBJ2-7	11	TRBV3-1/TRBV3-2	.	ASSQFLTYEQY
TRBJ2-7	14	TRBV19	.	ASSTGGGTGHYEQY
TRBJ1-1	12	TRBV18	.	ASSPRGLETEAF
TRBJ2-4	14	TRBV3-1/TRBV3-2	once	ASSQEGLRGGGIQY
TRBJ1-4	13	TRBV11-3	few	ASSTGTVTNEKLF
TRBJ1-1	12	TRBV18	.	ASSLDRVETEAF
TRBJ1-1	12	TRBV27	.	ASSQTGAHTEAF
TRBJ1-6	11	TRBV30	.	AWAVGGVSPLH
TRBJ1-3	10	TRBV9	.	ASSTAGNTIY
TRBJ1-2	13	TRBV5-6	.	ASSLAATDRWGYT
TRBJ1-5	11	TRBV5-6	.	ASSFSGNQPQH
TRBJ1-3	11	TRBV9	.	ASSSHVGDTIY
TRBJ2-3	14	TRBV27	few	ASSDSGDGTGDTQY
TRBJ1-4	12	TRBV5-6	.	ASSLTGLGEKLF
TRBJ2-7	11	TRBV11-3	.	ASSLDSYYEQY
TRBJ1-2	14	TRBV4-1	.	ASSQDQTGGIYGYT
TRBJ2-3	13	TRBV5-1	.	ASSFGTGVFDTQY
TRBJ2-5	11	TRBV7-9	.	ASNTRSEETQY
TRBJ1-2	12	TRBV5-1	.	ASSLMADPLGYT
TRBJ1-3	13	TRBV7-9	.	ASSPSRSLGNTIY
TRBJ2-7	11	TRBV14	.	ASSGSLSYEQY
TRBJ1-2	12	TRBV5-1	.	ASSLDREGSGYT
TRBJ1-5	14	TRBV6-2/TRBV6-3	.	ASSRTQGLLDQPQH
TRBJ1-1	13	TRBV18	.	ASSPSTGVNTEAF
TRBJ1-1	15	TRBV5-5	.	ASSLVAGNVRNTEAF
TRBJ2-2	14	TRBV5-1	.	ASSLAGGTNLGELF
TRBJ1-1	15	TRBV9	.	ASSPRVTTGGLNEAF
TRBJ2-7	12	TRBV6-5	.	ASSRDREFYEQY
TRBJ2-7	12	TRBV6-2/TRBV6-3	.	ASSPVGGLREQY
TRBJ2-5	12	TRBV13	.	ASSLVGQGETQY
TRBJ1-4	13	TRBV19	.	ASRLPGQGGEKLF
TRBJ2-5	12	TRBV2	.	ASSSDRNQETQY
TRBJ1-4	12	TRBV13	.	ASSSGQGREKLF
TRBJ1-6	11	TRBV5-4	.	ASSFGENSPLH
TRBJ2-5	11	TRBV29-1	.	SAQLARGETQY
TRBJ2-7	11	TRBV30	.	AGSRGRSYEQY
TRBJ2-3	12	TRBV6-1	.	ASSERQGTDTQY
TRBJ2-3	14	TRBV4-1	.	ASSQEERRRTDTQY
TRBJ1-1	18	TRBV4-1	.	ASSQETIIRGASWNTEAF
TRBJ2-1	14	TRBV3-1/TRBV3-2	.	ASSQDLGQGTDEQF
TRBJ2-3	15	TRBV10-3	.	AISESMGGRSTDTQY
TRBJ1-4	13	TRBV28	medium-sized	ASSSGTGPNEKLF
TRBJ2-7	12	TRBV6-2/TRBV6-3	.	ASSVGLSSYEQY